A selection of T cell receptor beta chains follows, all from one sample in a study of T cells in Graves' hyperthyroidism and ophthalmopathy. TCRdb re-called the multiplex PCR reads with MiXCR, one entry per CDR3 protein. The table shows 200,000 to 250,000 distinct CDR3 sequences, with 17% occurring only once. Specimen: blood. These receptors all stem from a man over 45 with Graves' hyperthyroidism. CDR3s include the opening cysteine and the closing phenylalanine or tryptophan. Each record gives: CDR3 length, J gene, D gene, clone size, V gene, CDR3 DNA, CDR3 protein. A D gene is named only where the DNA matches it firmly. Part of the rows lack a size; the others show once, few, many or a class for expanded clones.

>14|TRBJ1-5|NA|few|TRBV5-1
TGCGCCAGCAGCTTGGAGGGATCGGGGCAGCCCCAGCATTTT
CASSLEGSGQPQHF
>13|TRBJ1-2|TRBD1|NA|TRBV2
TGTGCCAGAGGACAGGGGGCTCTTCGTGGCTACACCTTC
CARGQGALRGYTF
>16|TRBJ2-2|NA|many|TRBV30
TGTGCCTGGAGCCGCGGGACCAAAATTAACACCGGGGAGCTGTTTTTT
CAWSRGTKINTGELFF
>15|TRBJ2-1|TRBD2|many|TRBV27
TGTGCCACCTCCCCCGTAGCGGGAGTCTACAATGAGCAGTTCTTC
CATSPVAGVYNEQFF
>15|TRBJ2-1|TRBD2|many|TRBV7-6
TGTGCCAGCAGCTTAGCGGGACTAGCAGGCAATGAGCAGTTCTTC
CASSLAGLAGNEQFF
>16|TRBJ1-4|TRBD1|NA|TRBV7-9
TGTGCCAGCAGCTCCACCCAGACAGGGGCTAATGAAAAACTGTTTTTT
CASSSTQTGANEKLFF
>13|TRBJ1-6|NA|NA|TRBV20-1
TGCAGTGCTATGCAGACTAATAATTCACCCCTCCACTTT
CSAMQTNNSPLHF
>17|TRBJ2-3|TRBD2|few|TRBV12-3/TRBV12-4
TGTGCCAGCAGCTCTAGGACTAGCGGGAGGCGAACAGATACGCAGTATTTT
CASSSRTSGRRTDTQYF
>13|TRBJ2-7|TRBD2|many|TRBV20-1
TGCAGTGCACTAGCGGGAGGGCCCTACGAGCAGTACTTC
CSALAGGPYEQYF
>13|TRBJ2-7|TRBD2|few|TRBV5-8
TGTGCCAGCAGCCCAAGGCGGGGGGAGGAGCAGTACTTC
CASSPRRGEEQYF
>15|TRBJ2-3|NA|many|TRBV12-3/TRBV12-4
TGTGCCAGCAGCTCGGCAGGGCACCCCACAGATACGCAGTATTTT
CASSSAGHPTDTQYF
>12|TRBJ1-6|NA|NA|TRBV9
TGTGCCAGCAGCACGGAAAATTCACCCCTCCACTTT
CASSTENSPLHF
>14|TRBJ2-7|NA|NA|TRBV12-3/TRBV12-4
TGTGCCAGCAGCAACCGGGGCACAACCTACGAGCAGTACTTC
CASSNRGTTYEQYF
>15|TRBJ2-1|TRBD2|many|TRBV20-1
TGCAGTGCTAGAGAACCTAGCGGTAGTTACAATGAGCAGTTCTTC
CSAREPSGSYNEQFF
>17|TRBJ2-1|NA|many|TRBV7-3
TGTGCCAGCAGCTTAAAGTCGGGCGGGCCCTCGGGGAATGAGCAGTTCTTC
CASSLKSGGPSGNEQFF
>16|TRBJ2-5|NA|many|TRBV7-9
TGTGCCAGCAGCTTAATGGGTCCCTCGCACCAAGAGACCCAGTACTTC
CASSLMGPSHQETQYF